The rows below give T cell receptor beta chains drawn from one sample of a study of blood T cells in healthy people across ages. TCRdb passed the 5' RACE reads through MiXCR, listing each CDR3 protein once. In the table there are roughly 1,800,000 distinct CDR3 sequences, about 50% of which are singletons. The sample taken for sequencing was blood. These receptors were collected from a middle-aged woman in good health. The CDR3 runs from the conserved cysteine through the conserved F or W. The D gene is left open where the match is weak.

TRBV12-3/TRBV12-4	.	TRBJ2-3	CASSFKVADTQYF
TRBV6-1	.	TRBJ2-5	CASRRGRTTQETQYF
TRBV7-7	.	TRBJ2-5	CASSPGTAAAGEQYF
TRBV5-1	.	TRBJ2-1	CASSLERAGLYNEQFF
TRBV12-3/TRBV12-4	.	TRBJ2-1	CASSLGRRNNEQFF
TRBV29-1	.	TRBJ2-1	CSVEYPGISEQFF
TRBV4-3	.	TRBJ1-2	CASSQDPYMGGGSYGYTF
TRBV2	.	TRBJ2-7	CASSEVRSFVYF
TRBV27	TRBD1	TRBJ1-1	CASRNRGPGTEAFF
TRBV20-1	.	TRBJ2-4	CSARVTGRQYF
TRBV20-1	.	TRBJ2-5	CSASVSQETQYF
TRBV9	TRBD1	TRBJ1-6	CASSVQDRGNSPLHF
TRBV4-2	TRBD2	TRBJ2-5	CASSPRSGGAYNEQYF
TRBV15	TRBD1	TRBJ2-1	CATKPGQGYNEQFF
TRBV9	.	TRBJ1-1	CASSVGGGGGTEAFF
TRBV4-2	.	TRBJ2-6	CASSQAQGSGANVLTF
TRBV5-1	.	TRBJ1-6	CASSGLNSGVGPLHF
TRBV20-1	TRBD1	TRBJ2-1	CSAPGQGIYNEQFF
TRBV20-1	.	TRBJ2-5	CSASEGQKTFQETQYF
TRBV20-1	TRBD1	TRBJ2-4	CSAAGGLAKNIQYF
TRBV20-1	TRBD1	.	CSARGRQRTGTYEQYF
TRBV6-6	.	.	CASSYTQSQETQFF
TRBV6-6	.	TRBJ1-5	CASRTNLGQPQHF
TRBV5-6	TRBD2	TRBJ2-5	CASSFRGVGPVGTQYF
TRBV28	.	TRBJ2-5	CASSLALVSETQYF
TRBV20-1	TRBD2	TRBJ2-5	CSASTSGGAGETQYF
TRBV6-5	.	TRBJ1-5	CASSQGSNQPQHF
TRBV7-2	.	TRBJ1-2	CASSFSNEANYGYTF
TRBV20-1	TRBD1	TRBJ1-1	CSARPPDGQVNTEAFF
TRBV10-3	.	TRBJ1-2	CASRPRGNYGFTF
TRBV4-1	.	TRBJ2-4	CASSPERGPAKNIQYF
TRBV7-2	.	TRBJ2-7	CASSLRDPYEQYF
TRBV7-2	.	TRBJ1-2	CASGSSDYGYTF
TRBV14	TRBD2	TRBJ2-1	CASSQVVGTNYNEQFF
TRBV7-6	.	TRBJ1-2	CASSPGNNYGYTF
TRBV2	.	TRBJ1-2	CASSEIVAPGHYGYTF
TRBV3-1	.	TRBJ1-1	CASSLTHPGNTEAFF
TRBV7-9	.	TRBJ2-7	CASSSGSSLVYEQYF
TRBV5-3	TRBD1	TRBJ1-1	CARSLGQGAPNTEAFF
TRBV5-1	.	TRBJ2-1	CASSFPGEYNEQFF
TRBV20-1	TRBD2	TRBJ2-5	CSAAGTTRVGETQYF
TRBV7-2	.	TRBJ2-6	CASTISGQTFSGANVLTF
TRBV12-3/TRBV12-4	.	TRBJ1-5	CASSRTSTNQPQHF
TRBV29-1	.	TRBJ1-2	CSVRPGTSYGYTF
TRBV9	.	TRBJ2-3	CASSYDSGSTDTQYF
TRBV7-2	TRBD1	TRBJ1-2	CASSSRTGQSGYTF
TRBV11-2	TRBD1	TRBJ2-3	CASSSRQGMFADTQYF
TRBV5-1	TRBD1	.	CASSGDRVFEQYF